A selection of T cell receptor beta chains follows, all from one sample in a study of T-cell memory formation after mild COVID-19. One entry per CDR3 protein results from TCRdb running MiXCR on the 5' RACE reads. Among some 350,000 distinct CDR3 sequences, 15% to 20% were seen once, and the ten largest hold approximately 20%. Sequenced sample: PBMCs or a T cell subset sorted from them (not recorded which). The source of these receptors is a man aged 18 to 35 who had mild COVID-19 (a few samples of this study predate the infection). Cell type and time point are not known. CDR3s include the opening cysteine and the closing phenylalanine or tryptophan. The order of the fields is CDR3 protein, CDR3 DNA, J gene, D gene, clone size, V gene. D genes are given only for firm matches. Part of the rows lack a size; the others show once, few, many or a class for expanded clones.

cdr3_aa: CASSVDWGTQNTGELFF
cdr3_nt: TGTGCCAGCAGCGTAGATTGGGGGACCCAGAACACCGGGGAGCTGTTTTTT
j_call: TRBJ2-2
d_call: .
clone_size: .
v_call: TRBV9

cdr3_aa: CASSFLSTGNTEAFF
cdr3_nt: TGTGCCAGCAGCTTCCTCTCGACAGGGAACACTGAAGCTTTCTTT
j_call: TRBJ1-1
d_call: .
clone_size: few
v_call: TRBV12-3/TRBV12-4

cdr3_aa: CSAPGSAYEQYF
cdr3_nt: TGCAGTGCCCCGGGGTCGGCCTACGAGCAGTACTTC
j_call: TRBJ2-7
d_call: .
clone_size: .
v_call: TRBV20-1

cdr3_aa: CASSAPGQGRTEAFF
cdr3_nt: TGCGCCAGCAGCGCACCGGGACAGGGACGCACTGAAGCTTTCTTT
j_call: TRBJ1-1
d_call: TRBD1
clone_size: few
v_call: TRBV5-1

cdr3_aa: CSALAGGYTGELFF
cdr3_nt: TGCAGTGCCCTAGCGGGGGGATACACCGGGGAGCTGTTTTTT
j_call: TRBJ2-2
d_call: TRBD2
clone_size: .
v_call: TRBV20-1

cdr3_aa: CASSYSLPGNQAQYF
cdr3_nt: TGTGCCAGCAGTTACTCGCTTCCCGGTAACCAGGCGCAGTATTTT
j_call: TRBJ2-3
d_call: .
clone_size: .
v_call: TRBV6-5

cdr3_aa: CASSEGQGGEAFF
cdr3_nt: TGTGCCAGCAGCGAGGGACAGGGTGGTGAAGCTTTCTTT
j_call: TRBJ1-1
d_call: TRBD1
clone_size: few
v_call: TRBV7-3

cdr3_aa: CASSVAGRLSYNEQFF
cdr3_nt: TGTGCCAGCAGCGTAGCGGGGCGGCTCTCCTACAATGAGCAGTTCTTC
j_call: TRBJ2-1
d_call: .
clone_size: few
v_call: TRBV9

cdr3_aa: CASWVYNEQFF
cdr3_nt: TGTGCCAGCTGGGTTTACAATGAGCAGTTCTTC
j_call: TRBJ2-1
d_call: .
clone_size: few
v_call: TRBV6-6

cdr3_aa: CASSLVGTIETQYF
cdr3_nt: TGTGCCAGCAGCTTGGTTGGGACCATAGAGACCCAGTACTTC
j_call: TRBJ2-5
d_call: .
clone_size: many
v_call: TRBV5-5

cdr3_aa: CASSLGGGPPNTGELFF
cdr3_nt: TGCGCCAGCAGCTTGGGCGGGGGGCCACCGAACACCGGGGAGCTGTTTTTT
j_call: TRBJ2-2
d_call: TRBD2
clone_size: .
v_call: TRBV5-1

cdr3_aa: CASSLGGESEAFF
cdr3_nt: TGTGCCAGCAGCTTAGGAGGAGAATCTGAAGCTTTCTTT
j_call: TRBJ1-1
d_call: .
clone_size: .
v_call: TRBV11-2

cdr3_aa: CASSLSSGGTYNEQFF
cdr3_nt: TGTGCCAGCAGCTTGTCTTCGGGGGGAACCTACAATGAGCAGTTCTTC
j_call: TRBJ2-1
d_call: TRBD2
clone_size: .
v_call: TRBV5-5

cdr3_aa: CASSPGTGAFQSPLHF
cdr3_nt: TGTGCCAGCAGCCCCGGGACAGGGGCCTTCCAGTCACCCCTCCACTTT
j_call: TRBJ1-6
d_call: TRBD1
clone_size: .
v_call: TRBV7-9

cdr3_aa: CASSQEGQSPGELFF
cdr3_nt: TGTGCCAGCAGCCAAGAAGGCCAGAGCCCCGGGGAGCTGTTTTTT
j_call: TRBJ2-2
d_call: .
clone_size: .
v_call: TRBV4-2

cdr3_aa: CATKGSATEAFF
cdr3_nt: TGTGCCACCAAAGGTTCGGCTACTGAAGCTTTCTTT
j_call: TRBJ1-1
d_call: .
clone_size: .
v_call: TRBV15

cdr3_aa: CASSSGTSGIDFTDTQYF
cdr3_nt: TGTGCCAGCAGTTCCGGGACTAGCGGGATTGACTTCACAGATACGCAGTATTTT
j_call: TRBJ2-3
d_call: TRBD2
clone_size: few
v_call: TRBV12-3/TRBV12-4

cdr3_aa: CASSPPSTGGTGELFF
cdr3_nt: TGTGCCAGCTCACCACCGTCGACAGGGGGGACCGGGGAGCTGTTTTTT
j_call: TRBJ2-2
d_call: TRBD1
clone_size: few
v_call: TRBV18

cdr3_aa: CASSFGQPGNSPLHF
cdr3_nt: TGTGCCAGCAGCTTCGGACAGCCAGGAAATTCACCCCTCCACTTT
j_call: TRBJ1-6
d_call: .
clone_size: few
v_call: TRBV7-6

cdr3_aa: CASSPRDSYTGELFF
cdr3_nt: TGTGCCAGCTCACCTCGGGACTCCTACACCGGGGAGCTGTTTTTT
j_call: TRBJ2-2
d_call: .
clone_size: few
v_call: TRBV18

cdr3_aa: CASSPGTSGGVYNEQFF
cdr3_nt: TGTGCCAGCAGCCCCGGGACTAGCGGGGGGGTATACAATGAGCAGTTCTTC
j_call: TRBJ2-1
d_call: TRBD2
clone_size: few
v_call: TRBV11-2

cdr3_aa: CASSPRLAGVGADTQYF
cdr3_nt: TGTGCCAGCAGCCCCCGACTAGCGGGGGTAGGCGCAGATACGCAGTATTTT
j_call: TRBJ2-3
d_call: TRBD2
clone_size: .
v_call: TRBV7-6

cdr3_aa: CAISESVAAQETQYF
cdr3_nt: TGTGCCATCAGTGAATCGGTAGCGGCCCAAGAGACCCAGTACTTC
j_call: TRBJ2-5
d_call: .
clone_size: .
v_call: TRBV10-3

cdr3_aa: CAIEVRGSTDTQYF
cdr3_nt: TGTGCCATCGAAGTTCGGGGAAGCACAGATACGCAGTATTTT
j_call: TRBJ2-3
d_call: .
clone_size: many
v_call: TRBV7-6

cdr3_aa: CASSYITGGRYNNEQFF
cdr3_nt: TGTGCCAGCAGTTACATCACGGGGGGGCGATACAACAATGAGCAGTTCTTC
j_call: TRBJ2-1
d_call: TRBD2
clone_size: many
v_call: TRBV14

cdr3_aa: CASSPDRRFGNEQFF
cdr3_nt: TGTGCCAGCAGCCCGGACAGGAGATTCGGTAATGAGCAGTTCTTC
j_call: TRBJ2-1
d_call: TRBD1
clone_size: .
v_call: TRBV11-3

cdr3_aa: CAIYRDTTYEQYF
cdr3_nt: TGTGCCATCTACCGGGATACCACCTACGAGCAGTACTTC
j_call: TRBJ2-7
d_call: .
clone_size: few
v_call: TRBV2

cdr3_aa: CASSLSLRNSPLHF
cdr3_nt: TGTGCCAGTAGCCTGTCCCTTCGTAATTCACCCCTCCACTTT
j_call: TRBJ1-6
d_call: .
clone_size: .
v_call: TRBV19

cdr3_aa: CASSSLGGLKTQYF
cdr3_nt: TGCGCCAGCAGCTCCCTGGGAGGGTTGAAGACCCAGTACTTC
j_call: TRBJ2-5
d_call: TRBD2
clone_size: few
v_call: TRBV5-1

cdr3_aa: CASSNDSPLHF
cdr3_nt: TGTGCCAGCAGCAACGATTCACCCCTCCACTTT
j_call: TRBJ1-6
d_call: .
clone_size: .
v_call: TRBV9

cdr3_aa: CASSLGGQNTEAFF
cdr3_nt: TGTGCCAGCAGCTTAGGAGGACAGAACACTGAAGCTTTCTTT
j_call: TRBJ1-1
d_call: .
clone_size: many
v_call: TRBV5-1

cdr3_aa: CSAQGTYGYTF
cdr3_nt: TGCAGTGCTCAAGGGACTTATGGCTACACCTTC
j_call: TRBJ1-2
d_call: .
clone_size: few
v_call: TRBV20-1

cdr3_aa: CASSYSSSSDTQYF
cdr3_nt: TGTGCCAGCAGTTACTCAAGCAGCTCAGATACGCAGTATTTT
j_call: TRBJ2-3
d_call: .
clone_size: .
v_call: TRBV6-5

cdr3_aa: CASSLAIQADTQYF
cdr3_nt: TGTGCCAGCAGCTTAGCCATCCAAGCAGATACGCAGTATTTT
j_call: TRBJ2-3
d_call: .
clone_size: .
v_call: TRBV7-2

cdr3_aa: CASSKLAGFDNEQFF
cdr3_nt: TGCGCCAGCTCCAAGCTAGCGGGGTTTGACAATGAGCAGTTCTTC
j_call: TRBJ2-1
d_call: TRBD2
clone_size: .
v_call: TRBV5-1

cdr3_aa: CASSIGPYEQYF
cdr3_nt: TGTGCCAGCTCAATTGGCCCATACGAGCAGTACTTC
j_call: TRBJ2-7
d_call: .
clone_size: .
v_call: TRBV18

cdr3_aa: CASSSRLAQGQYF
cdr3_nt: TGTGCCAGCAGTTCTCGCCTCGCCCAAGGGCAGTATTTT
j_call: TRBJ2-3
d_call: .
clone_size: many
v_call: TRBV27

cdr3_aa: CASSYSNEGALYQPQHF
cdr3_nt: TGTGCCAGCAGTTATAGTAACGAGGGAGCCCTATATCAGCCCCAGCATTTT
j_call: TRBJ1-5
d_call: .
clone_size: few
v_call: TRBV6-2/TRBV6-3

cdr3_aa: CASSQVPDYYEQYF
cdr3_nt: TGCGCCAGCAGCCAAGTTCCAGATTACTACGAGCAGTACTTC
j_call: TRBJ2-7
d_call: .
clone_size: few
v_call: TRBV4-1

cdr3_aa: CASSSLSAGHNQPQHF
cdr3_nt: TGTGCCAGCAGTTCGCTTTCGGCAGGCCACAATCAGCCCCAGCATTTT
j_call: TRBJ1-5
d_call: .
clone_size: few
v_call: TRBV12-3/TRBV12-4

cdr3_aa: CASSSPREETQYF
cdr3_nt: TGTGCCAGCAGCTCCCCTAGGGAGGAGACCCAGTACTTC
j_call: TRBJ2-5
d_call: .
clone_size: few
v_call: TRBV5-4

cdr3_aa: CASSQDQWGHTEAFF
cdr3_nt: TGCGCCAGCAGCCAAGATCAATGGGGGCACACTGAAGCTTTCTTT
j_call: TRBJ1-1
d_call: .
clone_size: .
v_call: TRBV4-1

cdr3_aa: CASSLARDRAGNTIYF
cdr3_nt: TGTGCCAGCAGCTTAGCGCGCGACAGGGCTGGAAACACCATATATTTT
j_call: TRBJ1-3
d_call: TRBD1
clone_size: few
v_call: TRBV7-2

cdr3_aa: CASSQEPDREGYGYTF
cdr3_nt: TGCGCCAGCAGCCAAGAACCCGACAGGGAGGGTTATGGCTACACCTTC
j_call: TRBJ1-2
d_call: TRBD1
clone_size: few
v_call: TRBV4-1

cdr3_aa: CASSFMALTNYGYTF
cdr3_nt: TGCGCCAGCAGCTTTATGGCGCTCACTAACTATGGCTACACCTTC
j_call: TRBJ1-2
d_call: .
clone_size: many
v_call: TRBV5-1

cdr3_aa: CASSPLDVALHGNTIYF
cdr3_nt: TGTGCCAGCAGCCCCCTTGATGTCGCGCTTCATGGAAACACCATATATTTT
j_call: TRBJ1-3
d_call: .
clone_size: .
v_call: TRBV11-2

cdr3_aa: CASSPDREQYF
cdr3_nt: TGTGCCAGCAGTCCGGACAGGGAGCAGTACTTC
j_call: TRBJ2-7
d_call: TRBD1
clone_size: many
v_call: TRBV6-6

cdr3_aa: CASSSGQGARNTIYF
cdr3_nt: TGTGCCAGCAGCTCCGGGCAGGGGGCAAGGAACACCATATATTTT
j_call: TRBJ1-3
d_call: TRBD1
clone_size: .
v_call: TRBV5-4

cdr3_aa: CASSLAGGLDTQYF
cdr3_nt: TGCGCCAGCAGCTTGGCCGGGGGGCTAGATACGCAGTATTTT
j_call: TRBJ2-3
d_call: .
clone_size: many
v_call: TRBV5-1

cdr3_aa: CAITGENEQFF
cdr3_nt: TGTGCCATCACCGGGGAGAATGAGCAGTTCTTC
j_call: TRBJ2-1
d_call: .
clone_size: .
v_call: TRBV10-3

cdr3_aa: CASSLQGDLEAFF
cdr3_nt: TGTGCCAGCAGCTTACAGGGGGATCTTGAAGCTTTCTTT
j_call: TRBJ1-1
d_call: TRBD1
clone_size: .
v_call: TRBV7-3

cdr3_aa: CASSQVTPRGTSSEQYF
cdr3_nt: TGCGCCAGCAGCCAAGTTACCCCCAGAGGGACCTCGAGCGAGCAGTACTTC
j_call: TRBJ2-7
d_call: .
clone_size: many
v_call: TRBV4-1